What follows is one TCR beta chain and its context. Sequencing used immunoSEQ multiplex PCR; TCRdb keeps in-frame clones, though not all of them. The sample gives 150,000 to 250,000 clones, approximately 94% of which show up once; 0.7% to 0.8% is in the top ten. These data originate in a study of blood T cell repertoires in COVID-19. The germline gives CDR1 WNHNN, CDR2 SYGVQD (reference sequence). The CDR3 totals 13 residues. Trimming removed 5 bases from V and 0 bases from J, with 7 bases in between. Sequencing used peripheral blood. The sequence was collected from a man aged 25 to 40 with COVID-19, enrolled during active disease. V usage is TRBV10-1 and J usage is TRBJ1-2, with D unclear. Here the CDR3 reads CASSSGSNYGYTF. The DNA of the CDR3 is TGCGCCAGCAGTAGCGGATCTAACTATGGCTACACCTTC.